The present T cell receptor (beta chain) was sequenced within a study of identical twins (dated by TCRdb to 2016 to 2018). Notes on the research overall: To test whether fetal clonotypes persist, this study deep-sequenced TCR alpha and beta repertoires from monozygotic twins, from unrelated adults of various ages, and from cord blood. Replicate twin experiments were performed at different times using different library preparation protocols to rule out contamination.

Every donor in the study was a healthy Caucasian. Three pairs of female monozygotic twins, all aged roughly 18 to 29 years, were included in the twin cohort. Peripheral blood mononuclear cells were the source from which RNA for the TCR libraries was isolated. CDR1 and CDR2 were assigned from the germline V gene (reference sequence) as LNHDA and SQIVND. At the junction V is shortened by 3 bases and J by 2 bases; bases outside the gene matches: 7. Counted from cysteine to phenylalanine, this CDR3 has 16 amino acids. This entry keeps only the CDR3 DNA: 48 bases, framed from base 1. Beyond this particular receptor, the publication reports: Out-of-frame TCR alpha sharing in monozygotic twins was systematically underestimated by recombination models, whereas sharing between unrelated individuals was in agreement with the recombination models. Compared with coincidental sharing between unrelated individuals, out-of-frame TCR alpha sequences shared between twins showed an excess of sequences with low generation probability. A weaker excess of twin sharing was found in beta out-of-frame sequences because the signal-to-noise ratio was lowered by fewer shared sequences. Fewer insertions were carried by abundant cord blood beta clonotypes; a weaker similar trend was observed in young adult naive repertoires, while no such trend was observed in memory repertoires. Because the same donors could not be followed over many years, the conclusions depended on cross-sectional statistical analysis. Invariant T cells such as MAIT and iNKT could partly confound zero-insertion analyses, though diverse VJ usage argued against this for most clonotypes.

Receptor libraries were prepared by 5' RACE. The sequencer listed for this sample is Illumina HiSeq 2000. Template switching added a universal primer binding site, and the final cDNA carried a unique molecular identifier that allowed TCR cDNA molecules to be counted accurately. Specific primers in the conserved constant-segment region were used to synthesize first-strand cDNA for the TCR alpha and beta chains. Each cDNA library was double barcoded, with a SMART-Mk sample barcode plus Illumina barcodes, to control for contamination. TruSeq adapter sequences, together with Illumina sample barcodes, were added in two successive PCR steps. Sequencing of the TCR alpha and beta cDNA libraries was done on the Illumina HiSeq platform using custom primers. As for the authors' bioinformatics: Raw reads were processed with MiGEC to extract unique molecular identifiers, and MiXCR was used to determine CDR3 positions. For each individual, recombination models were inferred using an EM algorithm with the repgenHMM and IGoR tools. Shared clonotypes were analyzed with the tcR package in R, and sharing was normalized by the product of cloneset sizes. Out-of-frame nonproductive sequences were analyzed to study raw recombination free of thymic and clonal selection effects. Clones were called with MiXCR by TCRdb after fastp trimmed the public reads at Q25, and only in-frame beta chains were retained. Entries are consolidated by CDR3 protein sequence, retaining the most common genes and DNA. These V and J calls derive from TCRdb rather than the authors' analysis. This sample is represented by 600,000 to 850,000 distinct CDR3 sequences; about 20% of them were singletons. In total, the top ten clones hold 10% to 15% of the sample.

This clonotype came up many times. The specificity of this receptor is unknown. No much larger clonotype is one base removed from it; base qualities were not supplied. The sample was also reused in another study, on T cells expressing NK-cell markers. As described in the second report: In sorted CD3+CD56+NKG2C+, CD3+CD56+NKG2C- and CD3+CD56-NKG2C+ T-cell subsets from several donors, TCR beta-chain repertoires were profiled. Seven of the eight sequenced donors were HCMV-seropositive and one was HCMV-seronegative. To restrict sorting to alphabetaTCR-expressing T cells, an anti-gammadeltaTCR antibody was added in several experiments. In several donors, the dominant CD3+CD56+NKG2C+ clonotypes were found to rank among the top 10 CD8+ clonotypes and to make up about 1.0-8% of CD8+ T cells. Those dominant clonotypes were again the most abundant among CD3+CD56-NKG2C+ cells in a handful of donors, at roughly 25-60.1%. It remained unclear whether the expanded NKG2C-expressing T cell clones were specific for HCMV antigens. All eight donors whose samples were sequenced were randomly selected healthy volunteers, three of them men and five women. To determine HCMV serostatus, a commercial ELISA kit was used to detect HCMV-specific IgG in serum. For about 6 donors, unsorted PBMC were also used to sequence bulk peripheral blood T-cell repertoires. MIGEC handled demultiplexing of the reads and grouping by UMI, while MiTCR was used to assemble and quantify clonotypes. To remove erroneous sequences, TCR cDNA sequences were retained only when supported by two or more reads. The tcR package was used for downstream repertoire analysis, and clonotypes were matched across fractions by CDR3 nucleotide sequence plus V segment. VDJmatch was used to annotate antigen specificity against VDJdb, with one amino acid substitution in CDR3 permitted.

This receptor was identified in a young woman in good health. The sample taken for sequencing was PBMCs. Recombination joined TRBV19 with TRBJ2-1, with 7 middle bases fitting TRBD2. The CDR3 has the sequence CASSIAGAFPYNEQFF. In nucleotides, the sequence is TGTGCCAGTAGTATCGCGGGAGCATTTCCCTACAATGAGCAGTTCTTC.